This TCR beta chain was captured by sequencing in a study of spatial heterogeneity in lung cancer. As for the study in general: More beta-chain than alpha-chain sequences were consistently detected. Raw reads showed each unique TCR and UMI combination turning up more than ten times on average.

By its share, this clonotype is medium-sized. TCR cDNA molecules each had a unique molecular identifier. TCRdb re-derived calls from the 5' RACE reads in MiXCR, one entry per CDR3 protein. The data show 4,500 to 5,500 distinct CDR3 sequences, with about 16% seen just once and 20% to 25% held by the top ten. The CDR3 is made up of 15 amino acids. Per the germline V gene, CDR1 is MDHEN and CDR2 is SYDVKM. Deletions cut 6 bases from V and 7 bases from J, with 18 bases between. Time point specified: sample taken at primary tumor resection. The authors sequenced whole RNA from tumor, nontumor lung or frozen PBMC without sorting. Patients with untreated early-stage non-small cell lung cancer, numbering some 68, were the donors.

The source material was normal lung tissue next to the tumor, sampled at surgery. This chain connects TRBV28 to TRBJ1-4, with a possible D match to TRBD1 (6 bases). This sequence originates from a male donor with early-stage non-small cell lung cancer. The CDR3 sequence: CASSPQGGMGEKLFF. The CDR3 DNA is TGTGCCAGCAGCCCACAGGGAGGGATGGGTGAAAAACTGTTTTTT.